The sequence of this TCR beta chain was determined in a study of identical twins. Broader study findings: Potential partial confounding of zero-insertion analyses by invariant MAIT and iNKT cells was noted. Not following the same donors, the study drew its conclusions from cross-sectional statistical analysis.

The CDR3 extends over 13 amino acids. Germline CDR1 SGHRS, CDR2 YFSETQ. Losses at the gene ends were 8 bases for V and 3 bases for J; bases not matched to a gene: 5. A single record per CDR3 protein comes from TCRdb applying MiXCR to the 5' RACE reads. Counted here are hundreds of thousands of distinct CDR3 sequences, about 8.9% occurring once; the ten biggest clones make up over 2%. This clonotype has just a few counts. Its antigen is unknown. In addition, the sample was reused for a study of yellow fever vaccine responses in identical twins.

V is TRBV5-1 and J is TRBJ2-5; 9 bases map to TRBD1. The clonotype was recovered from a woman in her late teens or twenties in good health. Input material: memory (CD45RO+) T cells sorted from blood. This CDR3 is CARKTGGEETQYF. The CDR3 DNA is TGCGCCAGGAAAACAGGGGGCGAAGAGACCCAGTACTTC.